This paragraph covers one TCR beta chain sequence. This sample is part of a study of blood T cell repertoires in COVID-19. Study-wide background: COVID-19 samples collected from the United States, Italy and Spain covered acute and convalescent phases. In each case, the material was cDNA or gDNA derived from T cells, B-cell-depleted T cells, or PBMCs.

Trimming at V came to 7 bases and at J to 2 bases, leaving 5 bases not matched to a gene. The CDR3 runs to 14 residues. CDR1 SGDLS and CDR2 YYNGEE come from the germline V gene. Per the original data handling: Researchers report that nucleated cell counts were estimated from reference gene primer amplification. Method: immunoSEQ multiplex PCR; TCRdb's copy keeps in-frame clones and lacks some. V and J calls and clone size follow that table, whereas D and trimming were derived from the DNA. This repertoire shows about 150,000 clones, 70% to 90% found once; its top ten account for 10% to 15%. This TCR derives from a man aged 55 to 70 with active or convalescent COVID-19. Sequenced sample: peripheral blood. The V call is TRBV9, the J call TRBJ2-5; 10 positions agree with TRBD1. CDR3 DNA: TGTGCCAGCGGGGGGACAGGGGCACAAGAGACCCAGTACTTC. This sequence encodes CASGGTGAQETQYF. The full variable domain, completed using reference TRBV9 and TRBJ2-5, is DSGVTQTPKHLITATGQRVTLRCSPRSGDLSVYWYQQSLDQGLQFLIQYYNGEERAKGNILERFSAQQFPDLHSELNLSSLELGDSALYFCASGGTGAQETQYFGPGTRLLVL.